The rows below give T cell receptor beta chains drawn from one sample of a study of cytomegalovirus exposure and HLA in healthy donors. The repertoire was sequenced with immunoSEQ multiplex PCR; TCRdb's copy has only in-frame clones and lacks some. The sample carries about 150,000 clones, more than 80% recorded once. Sequencing used PBMCs. These receptor sequences come from a male donor in good health and CMV-seronegative. Both conserved end residues are part of each CDR3. Each record gives: D gene, clone size, J gene, V gene, CDR3 protein, CDR3 DNA. D genes are given only for firm matches. Clone size is stated in some rows and not others, as once, few, many or a class when expanded.

TRBD2,-,TRBJ2-1,TRBV14,CASSQLAGAYNEQFF,TGTGCCAGCAGCCAGTTAGCGGGAGCCTACAATGAGCAGTTCTTC
-,-,TRBJ2-3,TRBV10-3,CAISGLGSADTQYF,TGTGCCATCAGTGGACTAGGTAGCGCAGATACGCAGTATTTT
-,-,TRBJ2-3,TRBV7-8,CASSLVEGIPSMNTQYF,TGTGCCAGCAGCTTAGTGGAGGGGATCCCGAGTATGAATACGCAGTATTTT
TRBD2,-,TRBJ2-3,TRBV7-6,CASSKSLAGGQGDTQYF,TGTGCCAGCAGCAAATCCCTAGCGGGGGGCCAGGGAGATACGCAGTATTTT
-,-,TRBJ2-3,TRBV10-3,CAISWTASSTDTQYF,TGTGCCATCAGTTGGACTGCTTCTAGCACAGATACGCAGTATTTT
-,-,TRBJ2-7,TRBV5-1,CASSGGQPPAYEQYF,TGCGCCAGCAGCGGAGGACAGCCTCCGGCCTACGAGCAGTACTTC
TRBD1,-,TRBJ1-1,TRBV19,CASSRDSMNTEAFF,TGTGCCAGTAGTAGGGACAGCATGAACACTGAAGCTTTCTTT
TRBD2,-,TRBJ2-5,TRBV2,CASSGVAGDEETQYF,TGTGCCAGCAGTGGGGTAGCGGGGGACGAGGAGACCCAGTACTTC
-,-,TRBJ1-5,TRBV28,CASRPRQSYSNQPQHF,TGTGCCAGCAGACCGAGACAGTCTTATAGCAATCAGCCCCAGCATTTT
TRBD1,-,TRBJ2-7,TRBV7-7,CASSLDRGHEQYF,TGTGCCAGCAGCCTAGACAGGGGCCACGAGCAGTACTTC
TRBD1,-,TRBJ2-7,TRBV28,CASSPFGTAFYEQYF,TGTGCCAGCAGTCCCTTCGGGACAGCTTTCTACGAGCAGTACTTC
TRBD1,-,TRBJ1-2,TRBV15,CATSRDGAGTGEGYTF,TGTGCCACCAGCAGAGACGGAGCCGGGACAGGGGAAGGCTACACCTTC
TRBD2,-,TRBJ2-1,TRBV5-1,CASSNRGGRQRSYNEQFF,TGCGCCAGCAGCAACCGCGGGGGACGACAGCGGTCCTACAATGAGCAGTTCTTC
-,-,TRBJ2-5,TRBV29-1,CSVDEETQYF,TGCAGCGTTGACGAAGAGACCCAGTACTTC
TRBD2,-,TRBJ2-2,TRBV4-2,CASSQDLREGEGTGELFF,TGTGCCAGCAGCCAAGATCTGAGGGAGGGCGAAGGGACCGGGGAGCTGTTTTTT
-,-,TRBJ2-3,TRBV6-9,CASSYYPRQLIPFPTQYF,TGTGCCAGCAGTTATTACCCCCGACAGTTGATCCCCTTTCCAACGCAGTATTTT
-,-,TRBJ2-5,TRBV30,CAWSGGLLPQETQYF,TGTGCCTGGAGTGGGGGACTCCTCCCCCAAGAGACCCAGTACTTC
-,-,TRBJ2-7,TRBV11-2,CASSFLERTYEQYF,TGTGCCAGCAGCTTTTTGGAGCGGACCTACGAGCAGTACTTC
-,-,TRBJ2-7,TRBV11-2,CASSLGTEAYEQYF,TGTGCCAGCAGCTTAGGGACAGAGGCCTACGAGCAGTACTTC
TRBD1,-,TRBJ1-1,TRBV18,CASSLTGGGNTEAFF,TGTGCCAGCTCACTCACAGGGGGCGGGAACACTGAAGCTTTCTTT
-,-,TRBJ1-5,TRBV19,CASSIGQNSNQPQHF,TGTGCCAGTAGTATTGGACAGAATAGCAATCAGCCCCAGCATTTT
-,once,TRBJ2-4,TRBV30,CAWSVQVGRGDIQYF,TGTGCCTGGAGTGTACAGGTGGGGCGCGGGGACATTCAGTACTTC
TRBD2,-,TRBJ2-7,TRBV6-5,CASSYGRELGEQYF,TGTGCCAGCAGTTATGGGAGGGAGTTGGGGGAGCAGTACTTC
TRBD2,-,TRBJ2-2,TRBV5-8,CASSLELAGGPKNGELFF,TGTGCCAGCAGCTTGGAACTAGCGGGGGGGCCGAAGAACGGGGAGCTGTTTTTT
-,-,TRBJ2-7,TRBV2,CASRDRTNYEQYF,TGTGCCAGCAGGGACAGGACTAACTACGAGCAGTACTTC
-,-,TRBJ1-1,TRBV6-1,CASSDFRVANTEAFF,TGTGCCAGCAGTGATTTCAGGGTAGCGAACACTGAAGCTTTCTTT
-,-,TRBJ1-2,TRBV7-2,CASSLTGDYGYTF,TGTGCCAGCAGCTTGACAGGTGATTATGGCTACACCTTC
TRBD1,-,TRBJ1-5,TRBV9,CASSGTGYSNQPQHF,TGTGCCAGCAGCGGGACAGGATATAGCAATCAGCCCCAGCATTTT
-,few,TRBJ2-6,TRBV6-6,CASSYITGANVLTF,TGTGCCAGCAGTTACATCACTGGGGCCAACGTCCTGACTTTC
-,-,TRBJ1-5,TRBV7-8,CASSLARAGVRQPQHF,TGTGCCAGCAGCTTAGCGCGGGCAGGGGTTAGGCAGCCCCAGCATTTT
TRBD2,-,TRBJ2-3,TRBV7-9,CASSLVGGDTDTQYF,TGTGCCAGCAGCCTCGTTGGGGGGGACACAGATACGCAGTATTTT
-,-,TRBJ2-7,TRBV30,CAWSVPRSSYEQYF,TGTGCCTGGAGTGTACCCAGGTCGTCCTACGAGCAGTACTTC
-,-,TRBJ2-3,TRBV4-1,CASSQGVASTDTQYF,TGCGCCAGCAGCCAAGGGGTAGCGAGCACAGATACGCAGTATTTT
-,-,TRBJ2-1,TRBV15,CATSRDALSNEQFF,TGTGCCACCAGCAGAGATGCCCTTAGCAATGAGCAGTTCTTC
-,few,TRBJ2-7,TRBV6-1,CASRTPTVNYEQYF,TGTGCCAGCAGGACCCCGACTGTGAACTACGAGCAGTACTTC
-,-,TRBJ2-7,TRBV4-3,CASSQDYRQPYYEQYF,TGCGCCAGCAGCCAAGATTATAGACAGCCATACTACGAGCAGTACTTC
TRBD1,-,TRBJ2-7,TRBV13,CASSLRGGQGTYEQYF,TGTGCCAGCAGCTTACGGGGAGGACAGGGCACCTACGAGCAGTACTTC
-,-,TRBJ1-1,TRBV7-3,CASSLTGLGTEAFF,TGTGCCAGCAGCTTGACAGGCCTAGGTACTGAAGCTTTCTTT
-,-,TRBJ2-7,TRBV12-2,CASRYFPGLAALGYEQYF,TGTGCAAGTCGCTACTTTCCGGGACTAGCGGCTCTTGGGTACGAGCAGTACTTC
-,once,TRBJ1-1,TRBV6-5,CASRQQMNTEAFF,TGTGCCAGCAGACAACAAATGAACACTGAAGCTTTCTTT
-,once,TRBJ2-2,TRBV28,CASSFRGIGGELFF,TGTGCCAGCAGTTTTCGCGGGATTGGCGGGGAGCTGTTTTTT
TRBD2,-,TRBJ2-1,TRBV7-6,CASSSRTSGRPGYNEQFF,TGTGCCAGCAGCTCGCGGACTAGCGGGAGGCCGGGGTACAATGAGCAGTTCTTC
TRBD2,-,TRBJ2-2,TRBV27,CASTRSATSGRETGELFF,TGTGCCAGCACCCGGTCCGCGACTAGCGGGAGAGAGACCGGGGAGCTGTTTTTT
-,-,TRBJ2-5,TRBV29-1,CSVELGTQGETQYF,TGCAGCGTGGAACTCGGGACCCAGGGGGAGACCCAGTACTTC
-,-,TRBJ1-4,TRBV5-1,CASSLGTVTNEKLFF,TGCGCCAGCAGCTTGGGGACAGTCACTAATGAAAAACTGTTTTTT
-,few,TRBJ1-5,TRBV19,CASSTKALGQGLGRNQPQHF,TGTGCCAGTAGTACCAAGGCGCTTGGGCAGGGGTTAGGTCGGAATCAGCCCCAGCATTTT
-,-,TRBJ2-5,TRBV28,CASSLVGGVQETQYF,TGTGCCAGCAGTTTAGTTGGCGGGGTCCAAGAGACCCAGTACTTC
TRBD1,-,TRBJ1-5,TRBV28,CASSFRDRRLSGNQPQHF,TGTGCCAGCAGTTTCCGGGACAGAAGGCTCTCTGGCAATCAGCCCCAGCATTTT
TRBD2,-,TRBJ2-7,TRBV14,CASSQVVVTSGNSYEQYF,TGTGCCAGCAGCCAAGTGGTGGTAACTAGCGGGAACTCCTACGAGCAGTACTTC
TRBD2,-,TRBJ2-1,TRBV7-9,CSSSLDLAGGPSVYNEQFF,TGTTCCAGCAGCTTAGATCTAGCGGGAGGGCCATCAGTTTACAATGAGCAGTTCTTC
TRBD1,-,TRBJ2-7,TRBV28,CASSKTGQSYEQYF,TGTGCCAGCAGTAAAACGGGACAGTCCTACGAGCAGTACTTC
-,once,TRBJ2-7,TRBV28,CAGSDSSYEQYF,TGTGCCGGCTCTGACAGTTCCTACGAGCAGTACTTC
TRBD1,-,TRBJ2-3,TRBV5-1,CASKDRSTDTQYF,TGCGCCAGTAAGGACAGGAGCACAGATACGCAGTATTTT
-,-,TRBJ2-3,TRBV7-2,CASSSRRAGTDTQYF,TGTGCCAGCAGCTCCCGCCGGGCGGGTACAGATACGCAGTATTTT